This TCR beta chain was found in a study of blood T cell repertoires in COVID-19. Across the study: Samples came from the United States, Italy and Spain, spanning acute and convalescent COVID-19. PBMCs, B-cell-depleted T cells, or T cells were the source of the cDNA or gDNA that made up the material.

J was trimmed by 6 bases and V by 4 bases; bases with no gene match: 3. Germline lookup yields CDR1 SGHRS and CDR2 YFSETQ. The length of the CDR3 is 14 residues. As originally analysed: From reference gene primer amplification, estimates of nucleated cell counts were derived. Repertoires were generated with immunoSEQ multiplex PCR, while TCRdb's copy carries only in-frame clones and drops some. Clone size and V and J calls were adopted from that table, with D and trimming inferred from the DNA. Of tens of thousands of clones in the sample, 80% to 90% were seen once. The gene calls are TRBV5-1 and TRBJ1-5; 11 nucleotides line up with TRBD1. This TCR derives from a man between 50 and 59 years old with active COVID-19. What was sequenced was peripheral blood. The CDR3: CASSLGQGAQPQHF. The DNA for the CDR3 is TGCGCCAGCAGCCTCGGACAGGGGGCTCAGCCCCAGCATTTT. Looking up the rest from reference TRBV5-1 and TRBJ1-5 gives the full variable domain: KAGVTQTPRYLIKTRGQQVTLSCSPISGHRSVSWYQQTPGQGLQFLFEYFSETQRNKGNFPGRFSGRQFSNSRSEMNVSTLELGDSALYLCASSLGQGAQPQHFGDGTRLSIL.